This T cell receptor beta chain was sequenced during a study of blood T cell repertoires in COVID-19. Those who participated ranged in age from roughly 18 to 89 years and resided in 20 to 30 US areas. Clinical histories supplied by participants themselves formed the basis of cohort assignment. What the recovered Cohort 3 donors had was two negative PCRs, clearance, or symptom resolution. Authors' analysis steps: It was from reference gene primer amplification that nucleated cell counts were estimated. Clones were read by immunoSEQ multiplex PCR, and TCRdb kept only the in-frame ones, dropping some. V and J calls and clone size follow that table, whereas D and trimming were derived from the DNA. The sample holds about 230,000 clones, 84% seen once. Germline values: CDR1 SGHRS, CDR2 YFSETQ. This CDR3 is 14 amino acids long. V dropped 3 bases and J dropped 7; count of bases not matched to a gene: 4.

The sequenced material came from PBMCs or T cells enriched from blood (not recorded which). The TCR sequence derives from a man aged 60 to 69 who had recovered from COVID-19. The chain combines TRBV5-1 with TRBJ1-5, with 10 positions matching TRBD1. CDR3 sequence: CASSSGTGEQPQHF. CDR3 sequence (DNA): TGCGCCAGCAGCTCCGGGACAGGGGAACAGCCCCAGCATTTT.